The 6 T cell receptor beta chains presented below share a single source sample, sequenced in a study of shared clonotypes between healthy human individuals. The protocol was immunoSEQ multiplex PCR, while the TCRdb copy is restricted to in-frame clones and leaves out a portion. Here the sample spans about 2 million clones, 90% to 95% being singletons. Sequencing was carried out using naive CD4+ T cells sorted from blood. Subset denoted: CD45RA+ positively selected. Source of these receptors: a man aged 18 to 30 in good health.

This clone was detected once. Here the CDR3 reads CASSLGEVLFF. CDR3 coding DNA: TGTGCCAGCAGTTTAGGGGAGGTTCTGTTCTTC. The chain employs TRBV27 and TRBJ2-1; D perhaps matches TRBD2 (6 bases). Germline V gene data show CDR1 as MNHEY and CDR2 as SMNVEV (reference sequence). This CDR3 has 11 residues. The V end lost 2 bases, the J end lost 15 bases, and 11 bases lay between the germline ends.

This clone is a singleton in its sample. The chain recombines TRBV27 with TRBJ1-5, with D uncertain. Trimming pared 3 bases from V and 0 bases from J, leaving 6 bases between. Germline CDR1 is MNHEY and CDR2 is SMNVEV (reference sequence). CDR3 length: 14 amino acids. The CDR3 DNA is TGTGCCAGCAGTTTTAAGTATAGCAATCAGCCCCAGCATTTT. Translating it yields CASSFKYSNQPQHF.

The chain joins TRBV5-4 to TRBJ2-3; possibly TRBD2 for D (6 bases). Germline-derived CDR1 and CDR2 are SGHNT and YYREEE (reference sequence). The V end was cut by 1 base, the J end by 6 bases, with 9 bases between. The length of the CDR3 is 13 residues. Here the CDR3 reads CASSLSSEDTQYF. The CDR3 DNA follows: TGTGCCAGCAGCTTGTCTAGCGAGGATACGCAGTATTTT.

The V call is TRBV7-2, the J call TRBJ1-2; 8 bases map to TRBD1. The trim removed 3 bases at V and 6 bases at J, leaving 9 bases unmatched. CDR3 length: 15 amino acids. CDR1 is SGHTA and CDR2 is FQGNSA in the germline V gene. The CDR3, as DNA: TGTGCCAGCAGCTTTCTGAGCAGGGGGCGCGATGGCTACACCTTC. Translation gives CASSFLSRGRDGYTF.

CDR3 sequence (DNA): TGCGCCAGCAGCGGGACTAGTTCAAGCACGCAGTATTTT. Amino acids: CASSGTSSSTQYF. The rearrangement joins TRBV5-1 to TRBJ2-3; 8 bases line up with TRBD2. Germline V CDR1 and CDR2: SGHRS, YFSETQ. The ends lost 4 bases at V and 9 bases at J; junction bases unmatched: 7. The CDR3 consists of 13 residues.

The chain is built from TRBV11-2 and TRBJ2-7, with 7 bases matching TRBD1. J lost 3 bases, V lost 6 bases, and 11 bases had no gene match. This CDR3 comprises 15 residues. The germline V gene encodes CDR1 SGHAT and CDR2 FQNNGV. CDR3 protein: CASSPLRGQYYEQYF. The CDR3, as DNA: TGTGCCAGCAGTCCCCTCCGGGGACAGTACTACGAGCAGTACTTC.